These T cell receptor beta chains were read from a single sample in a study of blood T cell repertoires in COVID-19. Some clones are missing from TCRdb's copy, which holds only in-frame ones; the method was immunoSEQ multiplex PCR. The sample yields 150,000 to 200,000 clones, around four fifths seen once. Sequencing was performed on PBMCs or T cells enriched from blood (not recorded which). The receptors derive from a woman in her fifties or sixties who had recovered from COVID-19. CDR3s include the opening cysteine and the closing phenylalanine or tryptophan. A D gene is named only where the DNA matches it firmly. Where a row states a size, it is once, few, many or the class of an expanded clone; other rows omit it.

CDR3aa: CASSGGVSKSSGNTIYF
CDR3nt: TGTGCCAGCAGCGGGGGGGTCAGCAAGAGCTCTGGAAACACCATATATTTT
j_gene: TRBJ1-3
abundance: NA
d_gene: NA
v_gene: TRBV7-9

CDR3aa: CASSPSRIRNEQFF
CDR3nt: TGTGCCAGCAGCCCAAGCAGGATCCGGAATGAGCAGTTCTTC
j_gene: TRBJ2-1
abundance: NA
d_gene: NA
v_gene: TRBV3-1/TRBV3-2

CDR3aa: CASSLQSGIRQFF
CDR3nt: TGTGCCAGCAGCCTACAGAGCGGGATCAGGCAGTTCTTC
j_gene: TRBJ2-1
abundance: NA
d_gene: TRBD2
v_gene: TRBV7-8

CDR3aa: CASSLRGSGEKLFF
CDR3nt: TGTGCCAGCAGCCTAAGGGGGTCGGGGGAAAAACTGTTTTTT
j_gene: TRBJ1-4
abundance: NA
d_gene: NA
v_gene: TRBV6-5

CDR3aa: CASSLWGQGPTDTQYF
CDR3nt: TGCGCCAGCAGCTTGTGGGGGCAGGGGCCCACAGATACGCAGTATTTT
j_gene: TRBJ2-3
abundance: NA
d_gene: NA
v_gene: TRBV5-1

CDR3aa: CASSQGSAGELFF
CDR3nt: TGCGCCAGCAGCCAAGGGTCGGCCGGGGAGCTGTTTTTT
j_gene: TRBJ2-2
abundance: once
d_gene: NA
v_gene: TRBV4-1

CDR3aa: CATLGNTIYF
CDR3nt: TGTGCCACCCTGGGAAACACCATATATTTT
j_gene: TRBJ1-3
abundance: once
d_gene: NA
v_gene: TRBV28

CDR3aa: CATSRWAGGVSEKLFF
CDR3nt: TGTGCCACCAGTCGTTGGGCGGGGGGGGTTAGTGAAAAACTGTTTTTT
j_gene: TRBJ1-4
abundance: NA
d_gene: NA
v_gene: TRBV24-1

CDR3aa: CASSYRAMNTEAFF
CDR3nt: TGTGCCAGCAGCTACAGGGCCATGAACACTGAAGCTTTCTTT
j_gene: TRBJ1-1
abundance: NA
d_gene: NA
v_gene: TRBV11-2

CDR3aa: CASSVGLTLLSISTDTQYF
CDR3nt: TGTGCCAGCAGTGTGGGACTGACCCTGTTATCGATTAGCACAGATACGCAGTATTTT
j_gene: TRBJ2-3
abundance: once
d_gene: NA
v_gene: TRBV2

CDR3aa: CASSSYGQSGNTIYF
CDR3nt: TGTGCCAGCAGTTCCTACGGACAGTCAGGAAACACCATATATTTT
j_gene: TRBJ1-3
abundance: NA
d_gene: NA
v_gene: TRBV28

CDR3aa: CASSPLGGGLISGNTIYF
CDR3nt: TGTGCCAGCTCACCACTAGGTGGGGGACTCATCTCTGGAAACACCATATATTTT
j_gene: TRBJ1-3
abundance: once
d_gene: NA
v_gene: TRBV18

CDR3aa: CASSVDQGSGNTIYF
CDR3nt: TGTGCCAGCAGCGTAGATCAGGGCTCTGGAAACACCATATATTTT
j_gene: TRBJ1-3
abundance: NA
d_gene: NA
v_gene: TRBV9

CDR3aa: CASRERQANTGELFF
CDR3nt: TGTGCCAGCAGAGAACGACAGGCGAACACCGGGGAGCTGTTTTTT
j_gene: TRBJ2-2
abundance: NA
d_gene: NA
v_gene: TRBV11-2

CDR3aa: CASSVAGTSEGEQFF
CDR3nt: TGTGCCAGCAGCGTTGCCGGGACTTCCGAGGGGGAGCAGTTCTTC
j_gene: TRBJ2-1
abundance: NA
d_gene: NA
v_gene: TRBV9